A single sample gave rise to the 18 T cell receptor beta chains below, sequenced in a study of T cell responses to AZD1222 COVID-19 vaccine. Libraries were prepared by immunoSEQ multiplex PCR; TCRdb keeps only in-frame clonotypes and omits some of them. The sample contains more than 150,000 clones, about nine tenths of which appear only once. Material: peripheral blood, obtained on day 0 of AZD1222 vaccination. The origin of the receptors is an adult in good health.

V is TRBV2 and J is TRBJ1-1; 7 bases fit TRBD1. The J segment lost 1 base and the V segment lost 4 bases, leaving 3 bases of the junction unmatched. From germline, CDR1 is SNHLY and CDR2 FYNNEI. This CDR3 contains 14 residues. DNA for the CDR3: TGTGCCAGCAGTGCCCGGACAGGGAACACTGAAGCTTTCTTT. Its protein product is CASSARTGNTEAFF.

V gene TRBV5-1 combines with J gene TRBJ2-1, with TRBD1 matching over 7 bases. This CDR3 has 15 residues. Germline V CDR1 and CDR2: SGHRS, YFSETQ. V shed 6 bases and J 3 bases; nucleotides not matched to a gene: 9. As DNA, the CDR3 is TGCGCCAGCACCCAGGGGGACAGCCTCTACAATGAGCAGTTCTTC. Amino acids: CASTQGDSLYNEQFF.

In DNA, the CDR3 is TGTGCCAGCAGCTCCTGGGAGGGAAACTATGGCTACACCTTC. This encodes CASSSWEGNYGYTF. This chain connects TRBV7-9 to TRBJ1-2; no definite D call. Germline-derived CDR1 and CDR2 are SEHNR and FQNEAQ (reference sequence). CDR3 length equals 14 residues. V was cut by 4 bases and J by 2 bases, with 11 bases left in between.

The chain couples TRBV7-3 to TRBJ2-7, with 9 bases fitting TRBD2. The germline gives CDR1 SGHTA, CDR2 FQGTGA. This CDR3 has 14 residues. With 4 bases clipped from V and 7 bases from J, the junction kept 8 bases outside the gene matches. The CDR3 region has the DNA TGTGCCAGCAGCTCGGAGACTAGCGGCTATGAGCAGTACTTC. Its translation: CASSSETSGYEQYF.

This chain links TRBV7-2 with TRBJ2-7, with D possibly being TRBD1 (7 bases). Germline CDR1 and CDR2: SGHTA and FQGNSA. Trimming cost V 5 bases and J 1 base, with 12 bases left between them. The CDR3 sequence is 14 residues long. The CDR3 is CASSPQGGSYEQYF. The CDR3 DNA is TGTGCCAGCAGCCCCCAGGGGGGATCCTACGAGCAGTACTTC. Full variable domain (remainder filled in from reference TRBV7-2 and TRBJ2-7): GAGVSQSPSNKVTEKGKDVELRCDPISGHTALYWYRQSLGQGLEFLIYFQGNSAPDKSGLPSDRFSAERTGGSVSTLTIQRTQQEDSAVYLCASSPQGGSYEQYFGPGTRLTVT.

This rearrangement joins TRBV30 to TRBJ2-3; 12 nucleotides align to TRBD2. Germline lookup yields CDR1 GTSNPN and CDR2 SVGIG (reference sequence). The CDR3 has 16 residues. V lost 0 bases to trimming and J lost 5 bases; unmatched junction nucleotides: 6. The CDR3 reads CAWSVGLAGRKDTQYF. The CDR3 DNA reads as TGTGCCTGGAGTGTCGGACTAGCGGGACGGAAAGATACGCAGTATTTT.

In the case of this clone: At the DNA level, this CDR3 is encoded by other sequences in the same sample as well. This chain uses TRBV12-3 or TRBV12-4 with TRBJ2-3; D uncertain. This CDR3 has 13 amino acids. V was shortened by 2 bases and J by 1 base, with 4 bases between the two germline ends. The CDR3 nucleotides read TGTGCCAGCAGTTTAAGGGGCACAGATACGCAGTATTTT. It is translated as CASSLRGTDTQYF.

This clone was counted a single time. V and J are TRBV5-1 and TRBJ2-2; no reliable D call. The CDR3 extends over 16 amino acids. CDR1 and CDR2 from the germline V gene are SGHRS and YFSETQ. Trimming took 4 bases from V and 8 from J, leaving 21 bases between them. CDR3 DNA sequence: TGCGCCAGCAGCACGGAACCGTACCCCAGTAGGGGGGAGCTGTTTTTT. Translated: CASSTEPYPSRGELFF. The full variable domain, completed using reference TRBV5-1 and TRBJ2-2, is KAGVTQTPRYLIKTRGQQVTLSCSPISGHRSVSWYQQTPGQGLQFLFEYFSETQRNKGNFPGRFSGRQFSNSRSEMNVSTLELGDSALYLCASSTEPYPSRGELFFGEGSRLTVL.

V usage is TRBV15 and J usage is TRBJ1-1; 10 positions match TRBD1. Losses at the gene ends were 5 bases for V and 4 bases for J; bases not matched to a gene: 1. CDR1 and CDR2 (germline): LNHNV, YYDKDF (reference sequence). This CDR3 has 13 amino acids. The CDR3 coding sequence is TGTGCCACCAGCCGACAGGGGGCCACTGAAGCTTTCTTT. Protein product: CATSRQGATEAFF.

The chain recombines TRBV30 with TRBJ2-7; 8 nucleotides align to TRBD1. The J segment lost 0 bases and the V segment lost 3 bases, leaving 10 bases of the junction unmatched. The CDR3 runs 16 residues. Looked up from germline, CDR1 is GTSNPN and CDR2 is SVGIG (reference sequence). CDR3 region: CAWSLQGAVTSYEQYF. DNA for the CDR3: TGTGCCTGGAGCCTCCAGGGGGCAGTCACCTCCTACGAGCAGTACTTC.

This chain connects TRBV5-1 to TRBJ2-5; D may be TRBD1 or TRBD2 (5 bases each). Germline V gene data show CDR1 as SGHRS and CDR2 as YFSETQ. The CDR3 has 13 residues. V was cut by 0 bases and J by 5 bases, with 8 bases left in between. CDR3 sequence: CASSLGGSETQYF. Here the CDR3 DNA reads TGCGCCAGCAGCTTGGGGGGGTCGGAGACCCAGTACTTC.

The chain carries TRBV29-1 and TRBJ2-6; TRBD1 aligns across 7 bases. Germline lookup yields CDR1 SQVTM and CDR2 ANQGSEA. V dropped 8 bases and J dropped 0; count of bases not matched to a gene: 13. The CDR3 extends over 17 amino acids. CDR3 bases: TGCAGCCCTCTAGGGGGACAGTTGAGCTCTGGGGCCAACGTCCTGACTTTC. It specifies CSPLGGQLSSGANVLTF.

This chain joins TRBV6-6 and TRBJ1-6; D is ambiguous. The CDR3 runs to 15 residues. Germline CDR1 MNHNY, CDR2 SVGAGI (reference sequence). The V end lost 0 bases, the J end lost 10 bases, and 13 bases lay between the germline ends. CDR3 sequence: CASSYSSGLGSPLHF. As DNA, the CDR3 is TGTGCCAGCAGTTACTCGAGTGGGCTAGGCTCACCCCTCCACTTT.

The CDR3 DNA follows: TGTGCCAGTAGTTCCAGACAGACGAACACTGAAGCTTTCTTT. Its protein product is CASSSRQTNTEAFF. V and J are TRBV19 and TRBJ1-1, with D maybe TRBD1 (5 bases). The CDR3 loop spans 14 amino acids. With 5 bases removed from V and 1 base from J, the gap between germline ends came to 11 bases. The germline gives CDR1 LNHDA, CDR2 SQIVND (reference sequence).

The CDR3 sequence is CASSRGTAQINSPLHF. CDR3 bases: TGTGCCAGCAGCCGAGGGACAGCCCAAATCAATTCACCCCTCCACTTT. The chain has TRBV3-1 (or the pseudogene TRBV3-2) and TRBJ1-6; 7 bases match TRBD1. The CDR3 runs 16 residues. Germline CDR1 is LGHDT and CDR2 is YNNKEL (reference sequence). J lost 7 bases, V lost 4 bases, and 10 bases had no gene match.

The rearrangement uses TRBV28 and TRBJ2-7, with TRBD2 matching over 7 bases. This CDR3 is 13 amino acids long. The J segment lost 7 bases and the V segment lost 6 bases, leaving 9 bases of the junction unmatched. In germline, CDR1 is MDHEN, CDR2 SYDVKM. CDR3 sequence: CASRTAGVGEQYF. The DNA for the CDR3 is TGTGCCAGCAGAACGGCGGGGGTGGGAGAGCAGTACTTC.

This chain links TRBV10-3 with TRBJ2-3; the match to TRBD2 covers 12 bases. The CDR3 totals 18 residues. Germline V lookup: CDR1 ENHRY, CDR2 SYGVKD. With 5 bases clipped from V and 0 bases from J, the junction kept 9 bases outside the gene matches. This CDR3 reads CAISKTSGGRESTDTQYF. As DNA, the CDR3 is TGTGCCATCAGTAAGACTAGCGGGGGCCGTGAGAGCACAGATACGCAGTATTTT.

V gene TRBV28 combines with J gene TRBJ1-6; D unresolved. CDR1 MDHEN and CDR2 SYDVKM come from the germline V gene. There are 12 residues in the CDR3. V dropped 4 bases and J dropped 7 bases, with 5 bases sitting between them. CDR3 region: CASSWGNSPLHF. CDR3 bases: TGTGCCAGCAGTTGGGGAAATTCACCCCTCCACTTT.